These T cell receptor beta chains were read from a single sample in a study of blood T cells in healthy people across ages. Each CDR3 protein is one row after TCRdb ran MiXCR on the 5' RACE reads. The sample carries 1.5 million to 2 million distinct CDR3 sequences, 28% recorded once. The sequenced sample consisted of blood. These receptors came from a woman aged 30 to 39 in good health. Both conserved end residues are part of each CDR3. Fields, in order: J gene, clone size, V gene, CDR3 protein. Expanded clones get a size class; other rows say once, few or many, or leave the size out.

J gene: TRBJ2-5
clone size: many
V gene: TRBV20-1
CDR3 protein: CSARRRGSVTQYF

J gene: TRBJ2-7
clone size: many
V gene: TRBV6-2/TRBV6-3
CDR3 protein: CASSYPLSGSDEQYF

J gene: TRBJ2-1
clone size: -
V gene: TRBV6-5
CDR3 protein: CASSRSSGADNEQFF

J gene: TRBJ1-1
clone size: many
V gene: TRBV5-1
CDR3 protein: CASSLVGDTEAFF

J gene: TRBJ2-1
clone size: few
V gene: TRBV27
CDR3 protein: CASSLASADNEQFF

J gene: TRBJ1-1
clone size: few
V gene: TRBV5-5
CDR3 protein: CASSLGGESAEAFF

J gene: -
clone size: few
V gene: TRBV27
CDR3 protein: CASSPQVWETQYF

J gene: TRBJ2-6
clone size: few
V gene: TRBV28
CDR3 protein: CASRSEQGGAGANVLTF

J gene: TRBJ1-2
clone size: few
V gene: TRBV25-1
CDR3 protein: CASSDPMGNHYGYTF

J gene: TRBJ2-7
clone size: -
V gene: TRBV11-2
CDR3 protein: CASSLVGGTGNEQYF

J gene: TRBJ1-6
clone size: few
V gene: TRBV20-1
CDR3 protein: CSATPSGGRSPLHF

J gene: TRBJ1-5
clone size: few
V gene: TRBV20-1
CDR3 protein: CSGPALTGSNQPQHF

J gene: TRBJ2-1
clone size: -
V gene: TRBV3-1
CDR3 protein: CASSEGAGASYNEQFF

J gene: TRBJ1-1
clone size: few
V gene: TRBV29-1
CDR3 protein: CSVARGGSTEAFF

J gene: TRBJ2-2
clone size: -
V gene: TRBV11-2
CDR3 protein: CASSFEGLAPTGELFF

J gene: TRBJ1-1
clone size: few
V gene: TRBV5-1
CDR3 protein: CASKIGLNTEAFF

J gene: TRBJ2-3
clone size: -
V gene: TRBV7-9
CDR3 protein: CASSLSTDSTDTQYF

J gene: TRBJ2-1
clone size: -
V gene: TRBV20-1
CDR3 protein: CSAREPSGGNEQFF

J gene: TRBJ2-1
clone size: few
V gene: TRBV7-2
CDR3 protein: CASSYSGRLDEQFF

J gene: -
clone size: few
V gene: TRBV20-1
CDR3 protein: CSARVGQGEQYF